This TCR beta chain was captured by sequencing in a study of blood T cell repertoires in COVID-19. Across the study: The samples span acute and convalescent COVID-19 from the United States, Italy and Spain. T cells, B-cell-depleted T cells, or PBMCs supplied cDNA or gDNA.

Per the authors' pipeline: Amplified reference gene primers provided the basis for estimating nucleated cell counts. Repertoires were generated with immunoSEQ multiplex PCR, while TCRdb's copy carries only in-frame clones and drops some. The V and J calls and clone size come from that table; D and trimming were worked out from the DNA. The table has some 48,000 clones, around 92% seen once; the top ten hold roughly 2.2%. Trimming removed 5 bases from V and 3 bases from J, with 16 bases in between. CDR3 length equals 15 residues. Per germline, CDR1 SEHNR and CDR2 FQNEAQ (reference sequence). This rearrangement joins TRBV7-9 to TRBJ1-2; possible D gene TRBD1, 6 bases. The sequence came from a human donor in a cohort sampled during active COVID-19. The sample taken for sequencing was peripheral blood. DNA of the CDR3: TGTGCCAGCAGCAGGACAGCCCTTTTCTACTATGGCTACACCTTC. Residues: CASSRTALFYYGYTF.